Listed below are T cell receptor beta chains from one sample, sequenced in a study of cytomegalovirus exposure and HLA in healthy donors. Clones were read by immunoSEQ multiplex PCR, and TCRdb kept only the in-frame ones, dropping some. This sample has 200,000 or so clones, with roughly 84% found just once. The sample taken for sequencing was PBMCs. These receptor sequences come from a woman in her thirties in good health and CMV-seropositive. Both conserved end residues are part of each CDR3. The D gene is left open where the match is weak. Not all rows give a size; the values are once, few, many and, for expanded clones, a class.

cdr3_length	clone_size	d_call	j_call	v_call	cdr3_aa	cdr3_nt
15	-	TRBD2	TRBJ2-3	TRBV25-1	CASSASGTYTDTQYF	TGTGCCAGCAGTGCTAGCGGGACTTACACAGATACGCAGTATTTT
15	-	-	TRBJ1-2	TRBV6-5	CASSYSSARAIGYTF	TGTGCCAGCAGTTACTCGAGTGCCAGGGCGATTGGCTACACCTTC
13	-	-	TRBJ2-1	TRBV2	CASRAGMLYEQFF	TGTGCCAGCAGGGCAGGGATGTTGTATGAGCAGTTCTTC
12	-	-	TRBJ1-2	TRBV7-6	CASSSDTYGYTF	TGTGCCAGCAGCTCGGACACGTATGGCTACACCTTC
15	-	-	TRBJ1-1	TRBV7-9	CASSLLGARNTEAFF	TGTGCCAGCAGCTTACTGGGGGCGCGGAACACTGAAGCTTTCTTT
18	once	TRBD1	TRBJ2-2	TRBV5-1	CASSSSTTGADGTGELFF	TGCGCCAGCAGCTCGTCAACCACAGGGGCCGACGGCACCGGGGAGCTGTTTTTT
16	few	-	TRBJ2-7	TRBV4-1	CASSQDYPGTSYEQYF	TGCGCCAGCAGCCAAGATTACCCGGGTACGAGCTACGAGCAGTACTTC
14	-	-	TRBJ1-1	TRBV6-1	CASSGSQGNTEAFF	TGTGCCAGCAGTGGATCACAGGGGAACACTGAAGCTTTCTTT
16	-	TRBD2	TRBJ2-1	TRBV30	CAWSIDSGEMYNEQFF	TGTGCCTGGAGTATCGATAGCGGGGAGATGTACAATGAGCAGTTCTTC
14	-	-	TRBJ2-7	TRBV5-1	CASSLWEDSYEQYF	TGCGCCAGCAGCTTATGGGAGGACTCCTACGAGCAGTACTTC
14	-	-	TRBJ2-5	TRBV7-9	CASSLVSRSETQYF	TGTGCCAGCAGCTTAGTATCTAGATCGGAGACCCAGTACTTC
14	-	TRBD1	TRBJ1-1	TRBV19	CASLPQGASTEAFF	TGTGCCAGTTTGCCACAGGGGGCGAGTACTGAAGCTTTCTTT
14	-	TRBD1	TRBJ1-5	TRBV18	CASSPETGVQPQHF	TGTGCCAGCTCACCAGAGACAGGGGTCCAGCCCCAGCATTTT
12	-	-	TRBJ1-2	TRBV30	CAWSAGMRGYTF	TGTGCCTGGAGTGCTGGAATGAGGGGCTACACCTTC
13	-	TRBD1	TRBJ2-5	TRBV15	CATSNQGELAQYF	TGTGCCACCAGCAATCAGGGGGAGCTGGCCCAGTACTTC
15	-	-	TRBJ1-2	TRBV6-5	CASSYSTRGYYGYTF	TGTGCCAGCAGTTACTCGACTAGGGGCTACTATGGCTACACCTTC
12	-	-	TRBJ1-2	TRBV29-1	CSVQGQNYGYTF	TGCAGCGTCCAAGGACAGAACTATGGCTACACCTTC
13	-	-	TRBJ1-1	TRBV27	CASSPRQDLGAFF	TGTGCCAGCAGTCCCCGACAGGACCTGGGGGCTTTCTTT
13	-	TRBD1	TRBJ2-7	TRBV10-1	CASSTDRAYEQYF	TGCGCCAGCAGTACCGACAGGGCCTACGAGCAGTACTTC
13	-	TRBD1	TRBJ1-5	TRBV6-6	CASSDRGYQPQHF	TGTGCCAGCAGTGACAGGGGATATCAGCCCCAGCATTTT
15	-	TRBD1	TRBJ2-7	TRBV27	CASSIQGPSFYEQYF	TGTGCCAGCAGTATACAGGGGCCCTCGTTCTACGAGCAGTACTTC
11	few	-	TRBJ2-7	TRBV10-3	CAIRQSYEQYF	TGTGCCATCCGACAGTCCTACGAGCAGTACTTC
14	-	TRBD1	TRBJ2-2	TRBV18	CASSPRQGTGELFF	TGTGCCAGCTCACCACGACAGGGGACCGGGGAGCTGTTTTTT
13	-	-	TRBJ1-1	TRBV30	CAWTYSGYTEAFF	TGTGCCTGGACGTATTCCGGGTACACTGAAGCTTTCTTT
14	-	TRBD1	TRBJ1-2	TRBV6-5	CASSHRGRSYGYTF	TGTGCCAGCAGCCACAGGGGGCGAAGCTATGGCTACACCTTC
13	-	-	TRBJ2-3	TRBV29-1	CSVEVVSTDTQYF	TGCAGCGTTGAAGTAGTTAGCACAGATACGCAGTATTTT
14	-	-	TRBJ2-1	TRBV6-6	CASSYTQYSNEQFF	TGTGCCAGCAGTTACACCCAATACAGCAATGAGCAGTTCTTC
14	-	-	TRBJ1-3	TRBV5-1	CASSIGVTGNTIYF	TGCGCCAGCAGCATCGGGGTCACTGGAAACACCATATATTTT
17	-	-	TRBJ2-2	TRBV4-1	CASSPPGQERAGLELFF	TGCGCCAGCAGCCCCCCAGGCCAGGAGAGGGCCGGGTTGGAGCTGTTTTTT
13	-	TRBD1	TRBJ1-1	TRBV15	CATSGIKQGVAFF	TGTGCCACCAGCGGCATAAAACAGGGGGTAGCTTTCTTT
13	-	-	TRBJ2-7	TRBV9	CASSPQAGYEQYF	TGTGCCAGCAGCCCCCAGGCGGGTTACGAGCAGTACTTC
17	once	-	TRBJ1-1	TRBV5-1	CASSLERGRHRNTEAFF	TGCGCCAGCAGCTTGGAGCGAGGGAGACACAGGAACACTGAAGCTTTCTTT
14	-	-	TRBJ1-5	TRBV28	CASSLEGGNQPQHF	TGTGCCAGCAGTTTAGAAGGAGGTAATCAGCCCCAGCATTTT
15	-	TRBD2	TRBJ2-1	TRBV2	CASSTGGRRGNEQFF	TGTGCCAGCAGTACGGGGGGGCGCAGGGGCAATGAGCAGTTCTTC
16	-	TRBD2	TRBJ2-1	TRBV5-1	CASSGWGLAGGNEQFF	TGCGCCAGCAGCGGTTGGGGACTAGCGGGAGGCAATGAGCAGTTCTTC
17	-	-	TRBJ1-4	TRBV29-1	CSVKTIVGRATNEKLFF	TGCAGCGTTAAAACTATCGTGGGGAGGGCAACTAATGAAAAACTGTTTTTT
16	-	TRBD1	TRBJ1-5	TRBV7-8	CASSAQGGVSNQPQHF	TGTGCCAGCAGCGCGCAGGGGGGAGTGAGCAATCAGCCCCAGCATTTT
15	-	-	TRBJ1-4	TRBV6-6	CASSPQEGVGEKLFF	TGTGCCAGCAGTCCCCAGGAAGGGGTGGGTGAAAAACTGTTTTTT
16	-	-	TRBJ2-1	TRBV9	CASSVARRARGNEQFF	TGTGCCAGCAGCGTAGCGCGGAGGGCCAGGGGGAATGAGCAGTTCTTC
15	-	-	TRBJ2-1	TRBV7-8	CASSLAAGPYNEQFF	TGTGCCAGCAGCTTAGCTGCAGGCCCCTACAATGAGCAGTTCTTC
14	-	-	TRBJ2-1	TRBV11-2	CASSLSPSLDEQFF	TGTGCCAGCAGCTTATCTCCGTCTCTCGATGAGCAGTTCTTC
14	-	-	TRBJ1-1	TRBV6-5	CASSAQGWGTEAFF	TGTGCCAGCAGTGCACAGGGCTGGGGCACTGAAGCTTTCTTT
13	-	-	TRBJ2-2	TRBV6-5	CASSLQGTGELFF	TGTGCCAGCAGTTTGCAGGGCACCGGGGAGCTGTTTTTT
15	-	-	TRBJ1-2	TRBV28	CASSSTLDRPYGYTF	TGTGCCAGCAGTTCGACCCTAGACAGGCCGTATGGCTACACCTTC
12	-	TRBD2	TRBJ2-5	TRBV29-1	CSVADGGETQYF	TGCAGCGTGGCGGACGGGGGGGAGACCCAGTACTTC
14	-	-	TRBJ1-1	TRBV2	CASSGLRLNTEAFF	TGTGCCAGCAGTGGCTTGCGCCTGAACACTGAAGCTTTCTTT
13	-	TRBD1	TRBJ1-2	TRBV5-4	CASSSGGGNGYTF	TGTGCCAGCAGCTCAGGGGGCGGTAATGGCTACACCTTC
13	-	-	TRBJ1-1	TRBV19	CASTLHLLAEAFF	TGTGCCAGTACCCTCCACTTGCTCGCTGAAGCTTTCTTT
14	-	-	TRBJ1-5	TRBV30	CAWSGDGLGGPQHF	TGTGCCTGGAGTGGTGACGGACTGGGTGGGCCCCAGCATTTT
16	once	-	TRBJ1-4	TRBV7-2	CASSSGHRTSNEKLFF	TGTGCCAGCAGCTCCGGACACCGGACAAGTAATGAAAAACTGTTTTTT
13	-	TRBD1	TRBJ2-1	TRBV29-1	CSVTGEAYNEQFF	TGCAGCGTGACAGGGGAAGCCTACAATGAGCAGTTCTTC
15	-	TRBD2	TRBJ2-7	TRBV30	CAWSPLAGDTYEQYF	TGTGCCTGGAGCCCTTTAGCGGGGGATACCTACGAGCAGTACTTC
16	few	-	TRBJ1-2	TRBV21-1	CASSTASRGTEKGYTF	TGTGCCAGCAGCACGGCATCGAGGGGGACGGAGAAAGGCTACACCTTC
14	-	TRBD2	TRBJ2-7	TRBV29-1	CSVRSSGIIYEQYF	TGCAGCGTTAGATCTAGCGGGATCATTTACGAGCAGTACTTC
14	-	-	TRBJ2-1	TRBV19	CASSMEPEPGEQFF	TGTGCCAGTAGTATGGAGCCGGAGCCGGGTGAGCAGTTCTTC
15	-	TRBD1	TRBJ2-7	TRBV27	CASSFGTGGSYEQYF	TGTGCCAGCAGTTTCGGGACAGGGGGCTCCTACGAGCAGTACTTC
13	-	-	TRBJ1-1	TRBV9	CASSVAEHTEAFF	TGTGCCAGCAGCGTAGCCGAGCACACTGAAGCTTTCTTT
16	-	-	TRBJ2-4	TRBV5-6	CASSWPPGGQEDIQYF	TGTGCCAGCAGCTGGCCCCCCGGGGGGCAAGAAGACATTCAGTACTTC